The 8 T cell receptor beta chains below come from one sample, sequenced in a study of shared clonotypes between healthy human individuals. Assay: immunoSEQ multiplex PCR; the TCRdb copy retains only in-frame clones and omits some. The data hold roughly 850,000 clones, with 96% observed a single time. CD8 cells classed as naive were CD45RO-negative and positively selected for CCR7, excluding terminally differentiated effector memory CD45RA+ cells. The specimen was naive CD8+ T cells sorted from blood. These receptor sequences come from a man younger than 45 in good health.

This clone was found once. This chain uses TRBV10-3 with TRBJ2-7; TRBD1 aligns across 10 bases. The germline V gene has CDR1 ENHRY and CDR2 SYGVKD. The CDR3 is made up of 15 amino acids. Losses at the gene ends were 5 bases for V and 1 base for J; bases not matched to a gene: 5. CDR3 nucleotide sequence: TGTGCCATCAGTCCGGGACAGGGGAAATCCTACGAGCAGTACTTC. Its translation is CAISPGQGKSYEQYF.

This chain joins TRBV4-3 and TRBJ2-2, with D possibly being TRBD1 (6 bases). The germline gives CDR1 LGHNA, CDR2 YSLEER. The ends were cut back, 4 bases at V and 4 bases at J, with 10 bases in the middle. The CDR3 contains 14 residues. The CDR3 coding sequence is TGCGCCAGCAGCCCTCAGGGGAGCACCGGGGAGCTGTTTTTT. Translating it yields CASSPQGSTGELFF.

V is TRBV30 and J is TRBJ1-5; weak D call: TRBD1 (5 bases). V was trimmed by 2 bases and J by 1 base, leaving 12 bases between them. The CDR3 runs 15 residues. Germline-derived CDR1 and CDR2 are GTSNPN and SVGIG (reference sequence). This chain's CDR3 is CAWSPGTSSNQPQHF. CDR3 DNA: TGTGCCTGGAGTCCCGGGACCTCCAGCAATCAGCCCCAGCATTTT.

The rearrangement joins TRBV7-7 to TRBJ2-1; D uncertain. The CDR3 is made up of 15 amino acids. Germline CDR1 and CDR2: SSHAT and FNYEAQ (reference sequence). Trimming took off 1 base at V and 5 bases at J, with 12 bases between the two ends. CDR3: CASSLGAAVNNEQFF. CDR3 DNA sequence: TGTGCCAGCAGCTTAGGGGCGGCCGTAAACAATGAGCAGTTCTTC. Full variable domain (remainder filled in from reference TRBV7-7 and TRBJ2-1): GAGVSQSPRYKVTKRGQDVTLRCDPISSHATLYWYQQALGQGPEFLTYFNYEAQPDKSGLPSDRFSAERPEGSISTLTIQRTEQRDSAMYRCASSLGAAVNNEQFFGPGTRLTVL.

This clone has more than one count but fewer than ten. CDR3 amino acids: CASSNRERVNTGELFF. The CDR3 DNA reads as TGCGCCAGCTCGAACCGGGAGAGGGTGAACACCGGGGAGCTGTTTTTT. This chain connects TRBV10-1 to TRBJ2-2; the D gene is possibly TRBD2 (6 bases). The CDR3 consists of 16 residues. With 8 bases removed from V and 1 base from J, the gap between germline ends came to 17 bases. Germline-derived CDR1 and CDR2 are WNHNN and SYGVQD (reference sequence).

V and J are TRBV14 and TRBJ2-5, with TRBD1 matching 7 bases. V shed 4 bases and J 2 bases; nucleotides not matched to a gene: 7. The CDR3 spans 15 residues. CDR1 SGHDN and CDR2 FVKESK come from the germline V gene. The CDR3 sequence: CASSRGQVGQETQYF. Written as DNA, the CDR3 is TGTGCCAGCAGCCGCGGACAGGTGGGGCAAGAGACCCAGTACTTC.

The gene calls are TRBV5-3 and TRBJ1-2; D unresolved. TRBV5-3 is treated as an ORF (open reading frame) with a function not yet certain. There are 15 residues in the CDR3. Trimming cost V 0 bases and J 0 bases, with 9 bases left between them. The CDR3 nucleotides are TGTGCCAGAAGCTTGGACCGGGGATCTAACTATGGCTACACCTTC. Its translation: CARSLDRGSNYGYTF.

The chain links TRBV27 to TRBJ2-7; 9 bases fit TRBD1. With V trimmed by 6 bases and J by 4 bases, 7 bases remained unmatched. This CDR3 is built from 14 residues. In germline, CDR1 is MNHEY, CDR2 SMNVEV (reference sequence). In nucleotides, the CDR3 is TGTGCCAGCAGCCTGGGGACAGGGTTTTACGAGCAGTACTTC. The encoded protein is CASSLGTGFYEQYF.